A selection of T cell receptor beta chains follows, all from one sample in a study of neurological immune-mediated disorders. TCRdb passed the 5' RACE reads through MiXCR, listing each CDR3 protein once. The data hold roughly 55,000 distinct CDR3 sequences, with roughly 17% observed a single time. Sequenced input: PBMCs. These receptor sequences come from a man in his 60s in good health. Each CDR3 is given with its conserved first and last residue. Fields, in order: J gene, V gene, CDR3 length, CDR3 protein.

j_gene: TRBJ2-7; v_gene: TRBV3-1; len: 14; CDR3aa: CASSYYSLPYEQYF
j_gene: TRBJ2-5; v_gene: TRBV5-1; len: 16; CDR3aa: CASSLAPAGGQETQYF
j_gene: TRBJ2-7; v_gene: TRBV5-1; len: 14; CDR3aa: CASSLRTGTYEQYF
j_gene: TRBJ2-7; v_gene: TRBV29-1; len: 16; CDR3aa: CSIEGLRQGEVYEQYF
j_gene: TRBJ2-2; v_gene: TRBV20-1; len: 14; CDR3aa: CSARQGGNTGELFF
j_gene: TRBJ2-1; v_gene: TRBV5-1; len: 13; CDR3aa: CASSLEPSNEQFF
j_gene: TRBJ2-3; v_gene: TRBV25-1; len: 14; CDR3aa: CASSGPGSTDTQYF
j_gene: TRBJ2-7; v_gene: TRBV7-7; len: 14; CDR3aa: CASSLGQGIDEQYF
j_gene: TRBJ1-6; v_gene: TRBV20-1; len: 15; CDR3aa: CSARYTQLYNSPLHF
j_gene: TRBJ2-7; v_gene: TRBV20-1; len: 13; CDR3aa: CSATDRGHGEQYF
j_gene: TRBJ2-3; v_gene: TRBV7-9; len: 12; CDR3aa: CASSSRGDTQYF
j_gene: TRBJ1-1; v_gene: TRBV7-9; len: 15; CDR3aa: CASSLLGGFDTEAFF
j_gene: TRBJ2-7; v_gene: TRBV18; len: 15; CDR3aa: CASSPSGTDSYEQYF
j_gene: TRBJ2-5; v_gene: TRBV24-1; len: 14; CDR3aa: CATSEGTAQETQYF
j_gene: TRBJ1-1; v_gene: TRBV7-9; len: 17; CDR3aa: CASSLTLLARMNTEAFF
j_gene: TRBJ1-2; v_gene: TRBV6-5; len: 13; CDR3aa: CASSSRQYYGYTF
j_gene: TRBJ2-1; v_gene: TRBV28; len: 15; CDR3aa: CASTTQLAGYNEQFF
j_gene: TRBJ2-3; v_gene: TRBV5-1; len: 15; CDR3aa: CATAWGRARTDTQYF
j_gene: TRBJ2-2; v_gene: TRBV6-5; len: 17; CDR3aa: CASSLGRMVQRTGELFF
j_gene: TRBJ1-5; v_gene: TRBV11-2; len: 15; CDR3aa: CASSRGLRPGQPQHF
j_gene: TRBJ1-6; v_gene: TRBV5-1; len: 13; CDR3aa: CASSSGSNSPLHF
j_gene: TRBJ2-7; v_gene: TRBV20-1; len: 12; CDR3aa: CSAISGSYEQYF
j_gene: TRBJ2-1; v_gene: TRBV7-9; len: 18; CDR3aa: CASSSIRLTSGENNEQFF
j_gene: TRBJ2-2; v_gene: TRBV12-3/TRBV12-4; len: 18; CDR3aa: CASSSTAGGLASAGELFF
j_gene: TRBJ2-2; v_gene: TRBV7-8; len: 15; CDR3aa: CASSRQGANTGELFF
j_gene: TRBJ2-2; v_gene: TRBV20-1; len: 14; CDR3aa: CSARDRVSAGELFF
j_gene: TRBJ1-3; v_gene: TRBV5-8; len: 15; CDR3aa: CASGHFGGTGNTIYF
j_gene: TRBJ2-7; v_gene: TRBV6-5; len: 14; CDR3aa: CASGRTALDYEQYF
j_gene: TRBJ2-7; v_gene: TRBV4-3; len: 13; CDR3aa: CASRRDRGHEQYF
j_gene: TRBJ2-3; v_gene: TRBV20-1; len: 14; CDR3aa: CSARSSVLTDTQYF
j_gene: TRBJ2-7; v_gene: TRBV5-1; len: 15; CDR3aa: CASSLLETGGNEQYF
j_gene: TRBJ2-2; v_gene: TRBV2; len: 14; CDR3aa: CASKIQLFSGELFF
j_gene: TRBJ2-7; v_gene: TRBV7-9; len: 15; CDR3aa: CASSLNSQATGEQYF
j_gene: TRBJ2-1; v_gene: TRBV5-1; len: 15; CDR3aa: CASSFASGRAIEQFF
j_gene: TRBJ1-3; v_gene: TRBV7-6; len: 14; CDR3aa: CASSLSRSGNTIYF
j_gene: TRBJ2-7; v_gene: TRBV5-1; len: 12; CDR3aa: CASSFRGIQQYF
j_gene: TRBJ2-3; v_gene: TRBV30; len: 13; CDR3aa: CAWSPGGTDTQYF
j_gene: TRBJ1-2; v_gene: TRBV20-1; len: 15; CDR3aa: CSARVPGTTAYGYTF
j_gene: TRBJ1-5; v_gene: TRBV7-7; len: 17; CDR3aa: CASSSPIPRDGNQPQHF
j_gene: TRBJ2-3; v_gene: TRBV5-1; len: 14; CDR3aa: CASRVGLGTDTQYF
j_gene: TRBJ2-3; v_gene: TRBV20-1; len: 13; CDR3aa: CSTRGGRTDTQYF
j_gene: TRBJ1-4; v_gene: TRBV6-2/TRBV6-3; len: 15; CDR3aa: CASSSTDRAIGKLFF
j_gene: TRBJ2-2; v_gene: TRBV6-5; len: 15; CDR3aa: CASSYFEASTGELFF
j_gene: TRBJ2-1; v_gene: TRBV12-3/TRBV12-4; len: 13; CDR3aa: CASSFRDNYEQFF
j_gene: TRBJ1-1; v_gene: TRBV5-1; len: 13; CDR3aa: CASSLTGPTEAFF
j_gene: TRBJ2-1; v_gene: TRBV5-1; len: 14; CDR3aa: CASTGTADYNEQFF
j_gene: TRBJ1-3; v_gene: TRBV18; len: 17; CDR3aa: CASSPGGQANSGNTIYF
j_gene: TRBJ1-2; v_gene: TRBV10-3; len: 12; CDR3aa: CAISESEGGYTF
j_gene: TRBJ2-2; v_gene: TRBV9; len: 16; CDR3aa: CASSVGVNANNGELFF
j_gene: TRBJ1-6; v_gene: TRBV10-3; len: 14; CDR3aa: CAIRLDRSNSPLHF
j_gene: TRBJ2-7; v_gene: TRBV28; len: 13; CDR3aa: CASSLNRGREQYF
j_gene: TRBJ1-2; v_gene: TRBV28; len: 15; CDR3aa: CASRSGGRLLGGYTF
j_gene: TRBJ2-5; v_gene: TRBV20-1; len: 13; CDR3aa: CSAPLGGPETQYF